These 17 T cell receptor beta chains were all obtained from the same sample, sequenced in a study of T cells in women clearing cervical HPV infection. Measured with immunoSEQ multiplex PCR; TCRdb has only the in-frame clones, and not every one. This sample's clone table lists approximately 44,000 clones. Input material: blood buffy coat. The origin of the receptors is a woman between 18 and 69 years old with a cervical HPV16 infection that either progressed to CIN3+ or cleared (not recorded which).

As for this clone: With the read ending 3 residues before the CDR3 end, the germline J gene is used to fill in that end. The sample holds other DNA sequences that translate to the same CDR3. This chain joins TRBV20-1 and TRBJ2-3; 12 nucleotides match TRBD2. The junction had 6 bases not matched to a gene; V was cut back by 3 bases and J by 2 bases. CDR1 and CDR2 from the germline V gene are DFQATT and SNEGSKA (reference sequence). This CDR3 has 16 residues. The CDR3 sequence: CSASPLAGGYTDTQYF. The CDR3 bases that were read are TGCAGTGCTAGTCCCCTAGCGGGGGGGTACACAGATACG.

Details on this clone: The read gets to within 3 residues of the CDR3 end, and the germline J gene fills in the rest. The chain couples TRBV19 to TRBJ2-5; unclear D gene. CDR3 length equals 11 residues. The germline V gene encodes CDR1 LNHDA and CDR2 SQIVND (reference sequence). Between the trimmed V and J ends, which lost 3 bases and 5 bases, there was a span of 4 bases. The CDR3 bases that were read are TGTGCCAGTAGTATTCGGGAGACC. Protein sequence: CASSIRET. The whole CDR3 is CASSIRETQYF.

On this clone: The read finishes 3 residues shy of the CDR3 end, and the germline J gene is used to complete it. This chain uses TRBV20-1 with TRBJ2-3; TRBD2 aligns across 12 bases. The CDR3 totals 19 residues. Losses at the gene ends were 0 bases for V and 0 bases for J; bases not matched to a gene: 10. Looked up from germline, CDR1 is DFQATT and CDR2 is SNEGSKA (reference sequence). The DNA read from the CDR3 is TGCAGTGCTAGAGACGTCAGGGCTAGCGGGGGGGAAAGCACAGATACG. Amino acids: CSARDVRASGGESTDT. The full CDR3 sequence reads CSARDVRASGGESTDTQYF.

Remarks on this clone: No DNA is shown, since the ends of the CDR3 on it are uncertain; the CDR3 is the one TCRdb lists. The rearrangement links TRBV28 to TRBJ2-2; TRBD1 is the table's D call and was not checked against the DNA. Per the germline V gene, CDR1 is MDHEN and CDR2 is SYDVKM. The CDR3 region is 15 residues in length, termini included. CDR3 protein: CASSRTGRRAGELFF.

This CDR3 reads CASSLGEGGNQPQHF. CDR3 bases read: TGTGCCAGCAGCTTGGGCGAAGGAGGCAATCAGCCC. The rearrangement joins TRBV7-8 to TRBJ1-5; D remains ambiguous. The CDR3 end is not reached by the read, which stops 3 residues before it; the germline J gene fills it in. V was pared by 3 bases and J by 2 bases, with 11 bases between. Germline CDR1 is SGHVS and CDR2 is FQNEAQ. The CDR3 totals 15 residues. The full variable domain, rest sourced from reference TRBV7-8 and TRBJ1-5, is GAGVSQSPRYKVAKRGQDVALRCDPISGHVSLFWYQQALGQGPEFLTYFQNEAQLDKSGLPSDRFFAERPEGSVSTLKIQRTQQEDSAVYLCASSLGEGGNQPQHFGDGTRLSIL.

Of note for this clone: Coverage ceases 3 residues before the CDR3 finishes, and the germline J gene fills in the end. The chain is built from TRBV5-1 and TRBJ2-1, with 11 positions matching TRBD2. The V and J ends lost 4 bases and 8 bases, in that order; junction bases with no gene match: 11. This CDR3 has 16 residues. Germline V gene sequence: CDR1 SGHRS, CDR2 YFSETQ. Incomplete CDR3 DNA: TGCGCCAGCAGCCCAGGAATAGCGGGGGGGGGCGATGAG. Residues: CASSPGIAGGGDE. The whole CDR3 sequence is CASSPGIAGGGDEQFF.

With regard to this clone: The CDR3 extends 3 residues past the end of the read, so its final part is completed from the germline J gene. The chain recombines TRBV20-1 with TRBJ2-5; 7 bases agree with TRBD1. From germline, CDR1 is DFQATT and CDR2 SNEGSKA (reference sequence). The CDR3 is made up of 16 amino acids. Trimming at V came to 1 base and at J to 7 bases, leaving 15 bases not matched to a gene. Incomplete CDR3 DNA: TGCAGTGCTAGAGGAACCACAGGGGTCGTTTCAGGGACC. Amino acid sequence: CSARGTTGVVSGT. The CDR3 as a whole reads CSARGTTGVVSGTQYF.

The CDR3 region is CAISERADETQYF. The part of the CDR3 DNA that was read is TGTGCCATCAGCGAACGAGCTGATGAGACC. J is TRBJ2-5 and V is TRBV10-3; D gene ambiguous. The read falls 3 residues short of the CDR3 end, and the missing part is taken from the germline J gene. From germline, CDR1 is ENHRY and CDR2 SYGVKD. The CDR3 consists of 13 residues. V was pared by 6 bases and J by 5 bases, with 13 bases between.

About this clone: The observed sequence ends 3 residues before the CDR3 terminus, with the missing tail filled in from the germline J gene. The rearrangement uses TRBV28 and TRBJ2-1, with D perhaps TRBD2 (5 bases). CDR1 and CDR2 (germline): MDHEN, SYDVKM. V lost 9 bases to trimming and J lost 5 bases, with 14 bases between them. This CDR3 has 13 residues. The CDR3: CASRLGLHNEQFF. CDR3 DNA (partial): TGTGCCAGTCGCCTTGGACTCCACAATGAG.

Details on this clone: The observed sequence ends 3 residues before the CDR3 terminus, with the missing tail filled in from the germline J gene. The chain has TRBV20-1 and TRBJ2-1; TRBD2 matches 11 bases. Germline CDR1 is DFQATT and CDR2 is SNEGSKA (reference sequence). This CDR3 region has 17 residues. Trimming removed 0 bases from V and 2 bases from J; junction bases left unmatched: 6. This CDR3 is CSAREFSGGAAYNEQFF. Partial CDR3 DNA: TGCAGTGCTAGAGAGTTTAGCGGGGGGGCGGCCTACAATGAG.

As for this clone: The CDR3 is cut off 3 residues early in the read; its end comes from the germline J gene. The chain joins TRBV2 to TRBJ2-5; 7 nucleotides align to TRBD1. The CDR3 spans 15 residues. CDR1 is SNHLY, CDR2 FYNNEI, per germline. J gave up 4 bases and V 7 bases, and 12 bases lay outside the gene matches. The CDR3: CASNRDSRRGETQYF. CDR3 DNA, as far as it was read: TGTGCCAGCAACCGGGACAGCCGGAGAGGAGAGACC.

Concerning this clone: The read finishes 3 residues shy of the CDR3 end, and the germline J gene is used to complete it. The chain joins TRBV19 to TRBJ2-7; the match to TRBD1 covers 8 bases. V lost 2 bases and J lost 6; bases outside the gene matches: 9. The germline gives CDR1 LNHDA, CDR2 SQIVND (reference sequence). CDR3 length: 15 amino acids. The sequenced CDR3 bases are TGTGCCAGTAGTATAACCGGGACAGGCACCAGCGAG. The encoded protein is CASSITGTGTSE. From start to end, the CDR3 is CASSITGTGTSEQYF.

As concerns this clone: The read finishes 3 residues shy of the CDR3 end, and the germline J gene is used to complete it. This sequence joins TRBV18 and TRBJ1-5, with D perhaps TRBD1 (6 bases). This CDR3 is 14 amino acids long. Trimming stripped 3 bases from V and 7 bases from J, with 13 bases between. The germline gives CDR1 KGHSH, CDR2 LQKENI. The CDR3 loop reads CASSPGSRGQPQHF. The CDR3 bases that were read are TGTGCCAGCTCACCTGGATCCAGGGGCCAGCCC.

Details on this clone: The sequenced fragment ends 3 residues before the CDR3 boundary, so the rest is inferred from the germline J gene. The chain links TRBV7-9 to TRBJ2-4; D remains ambiguous. Between the trimmed V and J ends, which lost 4 bases and 0 bases, there was a span of 10 bases. Germline CDR1 and CDR2: SEHNR and FQNEAQ (reference sequence). CDR3 length equals 15 residues. CDR3 DNA (partial): TGTGCCAGCAGCTCCTCTACAGAAGCCAAAAACATT. Protein sequence: CASSSSTEAKNI. The full CDR3 reads CASSSSTEAKNIQYF.

Comments on this clone: The missing CDR3 end, 3 residues past where the read stops, is filled in from the germline J gene. The rearrangement uses TRBV20-1 and TRBJ1-6, with 8 bases identical to TRBD1. The germline V gene has CDR1 DFQATT and CDR2 SNEGSKA (reference sequence). The CDR3 extends over 16 amino acids. V shed 3 bases, J shed 8 bases, and the junction held 12 bases outside the gene matches. The CDR3 here is CSASDFSDREDSPLHF. CDR3 DNA, as far as it was read: TGCAGTGCTAGTGACTTTTCGGACAGGGAGGATTCACCC.

About this clone: From the germline J gene comes the end of the CDR3, since the read stops 3 residues before it. The gene calls are TRBV7-3 and TRBJ2-6, with TRBD2 identical over 8 bases. CDR1 and CDR2 from the germline V gene are SGHTA and FQGTGA. The CDR3 covers 15 residues. Trimming at V came to 5 bases and at J to 2 bases, leaving 2 bases not matched to a gene. The CDR3 bases that were read are TGTGCCAGCAGCAAAGCGGGGGCTGGGGCCAACGTC. As protein: CASSKAGAGANV. The complete CDR3 reads CASSKAGAGANVLTF.

To note about this clone: The CDR3 is cut off 3 residues early in the read; its end comes from the germline J gene. This chain links TRBV18 with TRBJ2-7, with D possibly TRBD1 on 6 matching bases. Trimming took 6 bases from V and 5 from J, leaving 8 bases between them. This CDR3 contains 11 residues. In germline, CDR1 is KGHSH, CDR2 LQKENI. The covered CDR3 bases are TGTGCCAGCTCCCACAGGGACGAG. This gives the protein CASSHRDE. The CDR3 reads in full as CASSHRDEQYF.